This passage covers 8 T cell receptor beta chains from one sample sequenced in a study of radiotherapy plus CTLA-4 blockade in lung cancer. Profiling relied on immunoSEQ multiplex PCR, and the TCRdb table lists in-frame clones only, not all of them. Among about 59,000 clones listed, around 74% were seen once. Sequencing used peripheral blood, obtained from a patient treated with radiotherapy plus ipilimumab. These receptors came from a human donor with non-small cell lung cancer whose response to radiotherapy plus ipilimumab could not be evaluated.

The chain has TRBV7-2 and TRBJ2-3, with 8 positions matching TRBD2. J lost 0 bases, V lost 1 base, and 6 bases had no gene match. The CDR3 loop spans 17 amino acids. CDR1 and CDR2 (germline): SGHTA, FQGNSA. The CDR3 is CASSLGFGTRSTDTQYF. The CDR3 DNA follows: TGTGCCAGCAGCTTAGGGTTCGGGACTAGGAGCACAGATACGCAGTATTTT.

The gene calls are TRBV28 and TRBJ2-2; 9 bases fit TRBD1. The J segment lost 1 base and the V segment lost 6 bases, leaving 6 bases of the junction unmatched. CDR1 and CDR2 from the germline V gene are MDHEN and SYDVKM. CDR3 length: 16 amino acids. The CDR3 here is CASSRDRGGNTGELFF. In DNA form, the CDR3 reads TGTGCCAGCAGCCGCGACAGGGGGGGGAACACCGGGGAGCTGTTTTTT.

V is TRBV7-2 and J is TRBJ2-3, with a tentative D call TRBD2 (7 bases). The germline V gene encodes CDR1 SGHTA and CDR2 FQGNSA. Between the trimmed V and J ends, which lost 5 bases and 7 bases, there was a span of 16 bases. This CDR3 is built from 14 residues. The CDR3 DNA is TGTGCCAGCAGCCTGGGAGGGGGGGCGAATACGCAGTATTTT. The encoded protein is CASSLGGGANTQYF.

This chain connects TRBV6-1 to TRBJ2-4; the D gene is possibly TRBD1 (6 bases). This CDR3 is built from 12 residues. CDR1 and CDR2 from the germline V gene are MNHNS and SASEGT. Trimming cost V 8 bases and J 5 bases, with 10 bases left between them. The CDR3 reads CASRRQENIQYF. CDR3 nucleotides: TGTGCCAGCCGGAGACAGGAAAACATTCAGTACTTC.

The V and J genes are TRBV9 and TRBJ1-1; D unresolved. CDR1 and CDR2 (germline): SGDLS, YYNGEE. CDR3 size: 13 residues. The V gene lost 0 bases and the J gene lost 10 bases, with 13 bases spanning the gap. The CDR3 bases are TGTGCCAGCAGCGTAGCCCCTTCCGGTGGAGCTTTCTTT. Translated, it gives CASSVAPSGGAFF.

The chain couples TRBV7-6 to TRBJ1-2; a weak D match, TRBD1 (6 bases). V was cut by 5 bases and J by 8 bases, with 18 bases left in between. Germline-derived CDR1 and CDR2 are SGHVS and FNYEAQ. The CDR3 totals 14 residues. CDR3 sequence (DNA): TGTGCCAGCAGCGGCGGGGGCACGCTCCGAGGCTACACCTTC. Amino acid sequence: CASSGGGTLRGYTF.

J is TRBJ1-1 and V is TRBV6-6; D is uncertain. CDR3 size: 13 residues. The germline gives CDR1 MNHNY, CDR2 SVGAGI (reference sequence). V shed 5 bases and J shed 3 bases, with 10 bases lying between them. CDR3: CASSVQRDTEAFF. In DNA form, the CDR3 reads TGTGCCAGCAGTGTGCAGAGGGACACTGAAGCTTTCTTT.

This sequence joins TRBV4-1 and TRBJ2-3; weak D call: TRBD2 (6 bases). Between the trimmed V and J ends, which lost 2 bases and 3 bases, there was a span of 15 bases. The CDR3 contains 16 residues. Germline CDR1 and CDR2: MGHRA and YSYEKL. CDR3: CASSQPRWRDTDTQYF. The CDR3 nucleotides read TGCGCCAGCAGCCAACCACGATGGCGGGATACAGATACGCAGTATTTT.